This is a list of T cell receptor beta chains from one sample in a study of molecular identifiers for immune sequencing clone quantification. TCRdb recomputed calls from the PCR reads with MiXCR, one row per CDR3 protein. In the table there are about half a million distinct CDR3 sequences, around 23% of which are singletons. Sequencing was performed on naive CD8+ T cells from blood, with Jurkat cell RNA spiked in. The receptors come from a human donor in good health. Some libraries in this study had Jurkat cell RNA spiked in. Each CDR3 is given with its conserved first and last residue. A D gene is named only where the DNA matches it firmly. Clone size appears in some rows only: once, few, many, or a class for an expanded clone.

d_call	clone_size	v_call	j_call	cdr3_length	cdr3_aa	cdr3_nt
.	.	TRBV20-1	TRBJ1-2	13	CSASDAANYGYTF	TGCAGCGCCTCTGATGCGGCGAACTATGGCTACACCTTC
.	.	TRBV13	TRBJ2-3	14	CASSSDGELGTQYF	TGTGCCAGCAGCTCGGACGGGGAATTGGGTACGCAGTATTTT
.	.	TRBV20-1	TRBJ2-1	15	CSARQTGSSYNEQFF	TGCAGTGCTAGACAGACTGGAAGCTCCTACAATGAGCAGTTCTTC
TRBD2	many	TRBV7-9	TRBJ2-7	15	CASSLALAVGYEQYF	TGTGCCAGCAGCTTAGCGCTAGCGGTCGGGTACGAGCAGTACTTC
.	.	TRBV4-1	TRBJ1-1	11	CASSKDSEASF	TGCGCCAGCAGCAAGGACAGTGAAGCTTCCTTT
TRBD1	few	TRBV28	TRBJ2-7	14	CASRTTGGSYEQYF	TGTGCCAGCAGAACAACAGGGGGCTCCTACGAGCAGTACTTC
.	many	TRBV2	TRBJ1-2	13	CASSGTSNYGYTF	TGTGCCAGCAGTGGGACATCAAATTATGGCTACACCTTC
.	.	TRBV9	TRBJ1-5	14	CANSAHWEGQPQHF	TGTGCCAACAGCGCTCATTGGGAAGGGCAGCCCCAGCATTTT
.	few	TRBV19	TRBJ1-2	12	CASSILGNGYTF	TGTGCCAGTAGTATCCTAGGAAATGGCTACACCTTC
.	many	TRBV20-1	TRBJ2-7	14	CSARDLTSTYEQYF	TGCAGTGCTAGAGATCTGACCTCGACCTACGAGCAGTACTTC
.	few	TRBV4-3	TRBJ1-2	15	CASSQQQITNYGYTF	TGCGCCAGCAGCCAGCAGCAGATAACTAACTATGGCTACACCTTC
TRBD1	many	TRBV29-1	TRBJ2-7	12	CSVTGIGYEQYF	TGCAGCGTGACAGGGATCGGCTACGAGCAGTACTTC
.	few	TRBV24-1	TRBJ2-2	15	CATSDSRGNTGELFF	TGTGCCACCAGTGATTCCAGGGGAAACACCGGGGAGCTGTTTTTT
TRBD2	many	TRBV4-3	TRBJ2-1	17	CASSQDPRTSGNGEQFF	TGCGCCAGCAGCCAAGACCCCCGGACTAGCGGGAACGGTGAGCAGTTCTTC
.	few	TRBV7-9	TRBJ2-2	15	CASSRDGQSTGELFF	TGTGCCAGCAGTCGCGACGGACAGAGCACCGGGGAGCTGTTTTTT
TRBD1	many	TRBV4-1	TRBJ2-7	13	CASSINRGYEQYF	TGCGCCAGCAGTATCAACAGGGGGTACGAGCAGTACTTC
.	few	TRBV4-1	TRBJ1-2	14	CASSQTGTPYGYTF	TGCGCCAGCAGCCAAACAGGGACACCCTATGGCTACACCTTC